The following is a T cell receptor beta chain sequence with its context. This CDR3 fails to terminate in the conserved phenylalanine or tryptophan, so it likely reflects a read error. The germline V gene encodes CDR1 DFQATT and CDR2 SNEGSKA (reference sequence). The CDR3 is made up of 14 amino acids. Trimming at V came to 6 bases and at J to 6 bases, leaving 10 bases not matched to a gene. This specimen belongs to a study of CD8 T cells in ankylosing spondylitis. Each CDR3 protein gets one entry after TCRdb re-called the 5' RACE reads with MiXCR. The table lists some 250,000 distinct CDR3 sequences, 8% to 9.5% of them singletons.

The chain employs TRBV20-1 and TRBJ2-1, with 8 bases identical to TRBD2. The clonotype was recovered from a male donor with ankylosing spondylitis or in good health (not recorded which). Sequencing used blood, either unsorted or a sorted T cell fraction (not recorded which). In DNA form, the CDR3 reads TGCAGTGCCCGGGTCCAGCGGGAGTTCAATGAGCAGTTCTCC. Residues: CSARVQREFNEQFS.